This T cell receptor beta chain was documented in a study of cytomegalovirus exposure and HLA in healthy donors. A multiplex PCR was run with 60 Vbeta primers and 13 Jbeta primers. Produced via immunoSEQ multiplex PCR; TCRdb's table is partial and in-frame only. Of approximately 120,000 clones in the sample, about 74% were seen once. This CDR3 is built from 15 residues. Trimming removed 3 bases at V and 5 bases at J, with 16 bases between. Per the germline V gene, CDR1 is MDHEN and CDR2 is SYDVKM. Source material: PBMCs. This receptor was identified in a woman between 45 and 65 years old in good health and CMV-seropositive. V and J are TRBV28 and TRBJ1-2; D is perhaps TRBD1 (6 bases). CDR3 DNA: TGTGCCAGCAGTTTCGCTGGGGGGGGGCTGTATGGCTACACCTTC. It specifies CASSFAGGGLYGYTF.